The T cell receptor beta chain described here comes from a study of radiation and T cells in renal cell carcinoma. Study as a whole: Nephrectomy followed 15 Gy stereotactic body radiation by 4 weeks.

Repertoires were generated with immunoSEQ multiplex PCR, while TCRdb's copy carries only in-frame clones and drops some. The table shows around 46,000 clones, with 75% to 85% occurring only once. The CDR3 spans 14 residues. The germline V and J ends were trimmed by 5 bases and 5 bases, with 15 bases remaining between them. Per germline, CDR1 SNHLY and CDR2 FYNNEI. Study-level results: Top tumor clonotypes rose in blood 2 weeks post-radiation, then contracted. Pretreatment tumor biopsies were lacking, so baseline clonotypes are unknown.

This clone has a single count. The antigen remains undetermined. Described time point: baseline pretreatment blood. Treatment given: 15 Gy SBRT to primary tumor, nephrectomy 4 weeks later. The genes are TRBV2 and TRBJ2-5; D ambiguous. The source material was blood, sampled from a patient whose treatment included radiotherapy and nephrectomy. The TCR sequence derives from a woman in her sixties or seventies with renal cell carcinoma. This CDR3 is CASSFHPPEETQYF. The CDR3 DNA follows: TGTGCCAGCAGTTTCCACCCCCCGGAGGAGACCCAGTACTTC.